This TCR beta chain was sequenced during a study of CD8 T cells in Susac syndrome. This CDR3 has 15 residues. Trimming removed 3 bases from V and 5 bases from J, with 19 bases in between. Per germline, CDR1 SQVTM and CDR2 ANQGSEA. The RNA input was 0.5 to 1 ug, and it was reverse transcribed with random hexamers. TCRdb ran MiXCR on the immunoSEQ multiplex PCR reads and lists one entry per CDR3 protein. The sample includes about 150,000 distinct CDR3 sequences, about 95% of them seen just once. This clonotype was detected only once. The receptor comes from a human donor with multiple sclerosis. The sample comprised CD8+ T cells from PBMCs. The chain is built from TRBV29-1 and TRBJ1-2; a weak D match, TRBD1 (6 bases). Written as DNA, the CDR3 is TGCAGCGTTGAGGCCCAGGGACAAGGATCTTATGGCTACACCTTC. It codes for CSVEAQGQGSYGYTF.